The 15 T cell receptor beta chains in this list originate from one sample, sequenced in a study of blood T cell repertoires in COVID-19. Method: immunoSEQ multiplex PCR; TCRdb's copy keeps in-frame clones and lacks some. The sample lists 150,000 to 160,000 clones; 80% were seen once. The sample was peripheral blood. The receptors derive from a man between 60 and 70 years old with acute or convalescent COVID-19.

The chain carries TRBV15 and TRBJ2-2, with D tentatively TRBD2 (5 bases). Germline V gene lookup returns CDR1 LNHNV and CDR2 YYDKDF (reference sequence). Trimming removed 4 bases from V and 0 bases from J, with 12 bases in between. This CDR3 comprises 16 residues. CDR3 sequence (DNA): TGTGCCACCAGCAAGAGGGCGGTCGCGAACACCGGGGAGCTGTTTTTT. Translated, it gives CATSKRAVANTGELFF. The full variable domain, rest sourced from reference TRBV15 and TRBJ2-2, is DAMVIQNPRYQVTQFGKPVTLSCSQTLNHNVMYWYQQKSSQAPKLLFHYYDKDFNNEADTPDNFQSRRPNTSFCFLDIRSPGLGDTAMYLCATSKRAVANTGELFFGEGSRLTVL.

The V gene is TRBV7-6, the J gene TRBJ2-2, with 7 bases identical to TRBD1. V trimming: 2 bases; J trimming: 2 bases; junction bases outside the gene matches: 8. CDR1 is SGHVS and CDR2 is FNYEAQ in the germline V gene. This CDR3 is built from 17 residues. The CDR3 protein is CASSLRLGQTNTGELFF. In DNA, the CDR3 is TGTGCCAGCAGCTTAAGATTGGGACAGACTAACACCGGGGAGCTGTTTTTT.

This clone was recorded a few times. V and J are TRBV27 and TRBJ2-7; D perhaps matches TRBD2 (5 bases). V was shortened by 6 bases and J by 4 bases, with 19 bases between the two germline ends. Germline loops: CDR1 MNHEY, CDR2 SMNVEV (reference sequence). The CDR3 runs 15 residues. This CDR3 is CASRPTRAGEYEQYF. The CDR3 DNA sequence: TGTGCCAGCAGGCCTACTAGGGCTGGTGAGTACGAGCAGTACTTC.

The chain employs TRBV19 and TRBJ1-1; 7 bases match TRBD1. CDR1 is LNHDA, CDR2 SQIVND, per germline (reference sequence). Trimming took 3 bases from V and 2 from J; bases not matched to a gene: 6. The CDR3 length is 15 residues. The CDR3 protein is CASSIHRGINTEAFF. Written as DNA, the CDR3 is TGTGCCAGTAGTATTCACAGGGGAATAAACACTGAAGCTTTCTTT.

This clone was counted once. The chain is built from TRBV5-1 and TRBJ2-7; D is possibly TRBD1 (6 bases). There are 15 residues in the CDR3. Germline assignment: CDR1 SGHRS and CDR2 YFSETQ. The ends were cut back, 7 bases at V and 0 bases at J, with 17 bases in the middle. The CDR3: CASRRQVENSYEQYF. CDR3 in DNA: TGCGCCAGCCGTAGACAGGTCGAAAACTCCTACGAGCAGTACTTC.

Only a few counts were recorded for this clone. The chain combines TRBV7-9 with TRBJ1-5; possibly TRBD1 for D (6 bases). From germline, CDR1 is SEHNR and CDR2 FQNEAQ (reference sequence). The CDR3 contains 14 residues. V lost 5 bases and J lost 5, with 13 bases in between. The chain's CDR3 is CASSPGGGHQPQHF. DNA for the CDR3: TGTGCCAGCAGCCCGGGTGGGGGCCATCAGCCCCAGCATTTT.

A single count supports this clone. The V gene is TRBV10-3, the J gene TRBJ2-3; 8 nucleotides line up with TRBD1. Germline CDR1 and CDR2: ENHRY and SYGVKD. V was clipped by 8 bases and J by 4 bases; unmatched bases: 5. The CDR3 has 13 amino acids. CDR3 in DNA: TGTGCCATCGAAGGGACAGGTGCAGATACGCAGTATTTT. Translating it yields CAIEGTGADTQYF.

The rearrangement joins TRBV6-5 to TRBJ2-3, with 13 bases fitting TRBD2. Germline V lookup: CDR1 MNHEY, CDR2 SVGAGI. The CDR3 extends over 15 amino acids. The V segment lost 6 bases and the J segment 4 bases; nucleotides outside the gene matches: 4. The DNA of the CDR3 is TGTGCCAGCAGGGGGACTAGCGGGAACCCAGATACGCAGTATTTT. It is translated as CASRGTSGNPDTQYF.

The rearrangement uses TRBV5-4 and TRBJ1-6, with unresolved D. The germline V gene has CDR1 SGHNT and CDR2 YYREEE (reference sequence). The CDR3 has 14 amino acids. With 2 bases removed from V and 7 bases from J, the gap between germline ends came to 10 bases. The CDR3, as DNA: TGTGCCAGCAGCTTCGAAAACAGCAATTCACCCCTCCACTTT. This encodes CASSFENSNSPLHF.

The gene calls are TRBV11-2 and TRBJ2-2; 8 nucleotides align to TRBD2. Germline V gene data show CDR1 as SGHAT and CDR2 as FQNNGV. Trimming at V came to 1 base and at J to 6 bases, leaving 4 bases not matched to a gene. CDR3 size: 15 residues. In DNA form, the CDR3 reads TGTGCCAGCAGCTTAGGTTGGCGGGGGGCCGGGGAGCTGTTTTTT. The encoded protein is CASSLGWRGAGELFF.

The chain carries TRBV6-5 and TRBJ2-5; D not certain. This CDR3 has 15 residues. V was trimmed by 0 bases and J by 7 bases, leaving 15 bases between them. From germline, CDR1 is MNHEY and CDR2 SVGAGI. The CDR3, as DNA: TGTGCCAGCAGTTACTCGTTTTCTCCCCCGGGGACCCAGTACTTC. As protein: CASSYSFSPPGTQYF.

The chain joins TRBV7-2 to TRBJ1-1; TRBD1 aligns across 11 bases. Per germline, CDR1 SGHTA and CDR2 FQGNSA. CDR3 length: 15 residues. The junction had 5 bases not matched to a gene; V was cut back by 4 bases and J by 4 bases. The CDR3 reads CASSSRTGGRTEAFF. The CDR3 nucleotides read TGTGCCAGCAGCTCCAGGACAGGGGGCCGCACTGAAGCTTTCTTT.

The rearrangement joins TRBV7-2 to TRBJ1-2, with 8 bases matching TRBD1. The ends lost 5 bases at V and 4 bases at J; junction bases unmatched: 6. Germline assignment: CDR1 SGHTA and CDR2 FQGNSA. This CDR3 has 14 residues. In DNA form, the CDR3 reads TGTGCCAGCAGCCTGACAGGGGCTGTCTATGGCTACACCTTC. Translated: CASSLTGAVYGYTF.

This clone appeared a single time. The chain is built from TRBV28 and TRBJ2-7; 8 positions agree with TRBD2. This CDR3 spans 14 amino acids. The V gene's germline CDR1 is MDHEN and CDR2 SYDVKM. Trimming took 6 bases from V and 2 from J; bases not matched to a gene: 6. The DNA of the CDR3 is TGTGCCAGCAGCACCACAGCGGGAGCCTACGAGCAGTACTTC. Translating gives CASSTTAGAYEQYF.

The rearrangement joins TRBV4-2 to TRBJ1-2; 9 bases fit TRBD1. V gave up 4 bases and J gave up 3 bases; unmatched junction bases: 6. CDR1 and CDR2 (germline): LGHNA, YNFKEQ. This CDR3 contains 15 residues. The CDR3 protein is CASSRSGTGHYGYTF. In DNA, the CDR3 is TGTGCCAGCAGCCGATCCGGGACAGGGCACTATGGCTACACCTTC.